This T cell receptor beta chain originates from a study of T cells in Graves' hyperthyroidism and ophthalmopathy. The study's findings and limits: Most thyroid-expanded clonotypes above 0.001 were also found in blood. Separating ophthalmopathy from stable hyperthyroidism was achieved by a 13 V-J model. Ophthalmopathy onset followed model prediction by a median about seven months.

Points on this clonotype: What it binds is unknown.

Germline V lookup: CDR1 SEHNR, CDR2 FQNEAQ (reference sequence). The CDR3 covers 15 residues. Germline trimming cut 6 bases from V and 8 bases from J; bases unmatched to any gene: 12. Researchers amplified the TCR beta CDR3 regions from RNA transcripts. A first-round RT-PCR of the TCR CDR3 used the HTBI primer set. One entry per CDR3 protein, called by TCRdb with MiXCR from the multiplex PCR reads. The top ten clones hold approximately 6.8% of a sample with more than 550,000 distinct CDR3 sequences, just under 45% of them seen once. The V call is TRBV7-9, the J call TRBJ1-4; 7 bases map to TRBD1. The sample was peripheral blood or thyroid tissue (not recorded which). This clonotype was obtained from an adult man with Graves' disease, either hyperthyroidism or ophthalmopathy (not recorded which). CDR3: CASSLYGPGGEKLFF. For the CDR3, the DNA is TGTGCCAGCAGTTTGTATGGCCCAGGGGGGGAAAAACTGTTTTTT.